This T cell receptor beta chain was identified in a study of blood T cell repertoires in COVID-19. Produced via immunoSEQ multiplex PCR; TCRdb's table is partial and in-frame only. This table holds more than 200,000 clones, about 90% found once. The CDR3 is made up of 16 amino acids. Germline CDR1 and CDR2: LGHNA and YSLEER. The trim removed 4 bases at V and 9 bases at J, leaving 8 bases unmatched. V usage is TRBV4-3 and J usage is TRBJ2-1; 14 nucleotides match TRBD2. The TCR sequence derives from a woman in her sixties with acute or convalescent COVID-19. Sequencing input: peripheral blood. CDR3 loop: CASSRVTSGRGGEQFF. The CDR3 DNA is TGCGCCAGCAGCCGAGTGACTAGCGGGAGGGGGGGTGAGCAGTTCTTC.